The rows below give T cell receptor beta chains drawn from one sample of a study of response to subunit inactivated influenza vaccine. MiXCR, applied by TCRdb to the RT-PCR reads, yields one record per CDR3 protein. The sample has about 620,000 distinct CDR3 sequences, approximately 10% seen once. This specimen consisted of PBMCs from blood, obtained on the day of vaccination. The receptors derive from a man aged 45-65 years who received an inactivated influenza vaccine. The CDR3 runs from the conserved cysteine through the conserved F or W. A D gene is named only where the DNA matches it firmly. Only some rows state a clone size, as once, few, many or a class for expanded clones.

v_gene: TRBV20-1; d_gene: -; abundance: -; j_gene: TRBJ1-6; CDR3aa: CSARRDTDSPLHF; CDR3nt: TGCAGTGCTAGGCGGGACACAGATTCACCCCTCCACTTT
v_gene: TRBV5-1; d_gene: TRBD1; abundance: few; j_gene: TRBJ2-1; CDR3aa: CASSLTRQGATFDEQFF; CDR3nt: TGCGCCAGCAGCTTGACCCGTCAGGGGGCGACTTTCGATGAGCAGTTCTTC
v_gene: TRBV7-2; d_gene: -; abundance: many; j_gene: TRBJ2-3; CDR3aa: CASSLKRLIDTQYF; CDR3nt: TGTGCCAGCAGCTTAAAGCGGCTAATCGATACGCAGTATTTT
v_gene: TRBV21-1; d_gene: -; abundance: many; j_gene: TRBJ2-7; CDR3aa: CASSHHQAKGYYEQYF; CDR3nt: TGTGCCAGCAGCCACCACCAGGCTAAAGGATACTACGAGCAGTACTTC
v_gene: TRBV5-6; d_gene: TRBD2; abundance: -; j_gene: TRBJ2-2; CDR3aa: CASHTGGLSTGELFF; CDR3nt: TGTGCCTCGCACACGGGGGGGTTAAGCACCGGGGAGCTGTTTTTT
v_gene: TRBV5-1; d_gene: -; abundance: few; j_gene: TRBJ1-1; CDR3aa: CASSLDNTEAFF; CDR3nt: TGCGCCAGCAGCTTGGACAACACTGAAGCTTTCTTT
v_gene: TRBV6-5; d_gene: -; abundance: -; j_gene: TRBJ1-2; CDR3aa: CASSSQLYRDANYGYTF; CDR3nt: TGTGCCAGCAGTTCCCAACTTTACAGGGACGCTAACTATGGCTACACCTTC
v_gene: TRBV5-1; d_gene: TRBD2; abundance: few; j_gene: TRBJ2-7; CDR3aa: CASSPKAGTAYEQYF; CDR3nt: TGCGCCAGCAGCCCAAAAGCGGGGACTGCCTACGAGCAGTACTTC
v_gene: TRBV4-3; d_gene: -; abundance: few; j_gene: TRBJ2-4; CDR3aa: CASSQDTGASRIQYF; CDR3nt: TGCGCCAGCAGCCAAGACACGGGCGCCTCGAGGATTCAGTACTTC
v_gene: TRBV6-2/TRBV6-3; d_gene: -; abundance: -; j_gene: TRBJ2-1; CDR3aa: CASRRSAGNNEQFF; CDR3nt: TGTGCCAGCCGCAGGAGTGCGGGAAACAATGAGCAGTTCTTC
v_gene: TRBV4-1; d_gene: -; abundance: many; j_gene: TRBJ2-3; CDR3aa: CASSQDAGFDTDTQYF; CDR3nt: TGCGCCAGCAGCCAAGACGCAGGGTTTGATACAGATACGCAGTATTTT
v_gene: TRBV12-3/TRBV12-4; d_gene: TRBD1; abundance: few; j_gene: TRBJ2-7; CDR3aa: CASSLKGQGAYEQYF; CDR3nt: TGTGCCAGCAGTTTGAAGGGACAGGGGGCCTACGAGCAGTACTTC
v_gene: TRBV4-3; d_gene: -; abundance: -; j_gene: TRBJ2-7; CDR3aa: CASSQVGGNAYEQYF; CDR3nt: TGCGCCAGCAGCCAAGTGGGCGGGAATGCCTACGAGCAGTACTTC
v_gene: TRBV6-2/TRBV6-3; d_gene: TRBD2; abundance: -; j_gene: TRBJ2-1; CDR3aa: CASSQLAGGYEQFF; CDR3nt: TGTGCCAGCAGTCAACTAGCGGGGGGGTATGAGCAGTTCTTC
v_gene: TRBV10-3; d_gene: TRBD2; abundance: many; j_gene: TRBJ2-1; CDR3aa: CAISEHGRSSYNEQFF; CDR3nt: TGTGCCATCAGTGAGCACGGGAGGTCCTCCTACAATGAGCAGTTCTTC
v_gene: TRBV4-2; d_gene: TRBD2; abundance: few; j_gene: TRBJ2-3; CDR3aa: CASSQALAGATDTQYF; CDR3nt: TGTGCCAGCAGCCAAGCTTTAGCGGGAGCTACAGATACGCAGTATTTT
v_gene: TRBV4-1; d_gene: -; abundance: many; j_gene: TRBJ1-4; CDR3aa: CASSQGPGPGNEKLFF; CDR3nt: TGCGCCAGCAGCCAAGGCCCGGGACCGGGTAATGAAAAACTGTTTTTT
v_gene: TRBV6-2/TRBV6-3; d_gene: -; abundance: -; j_gene: TRBJ1-1; CDR3aa: CASTPRGGIRLTEAFF; CDR3nt: TGTGCCAGCACCCCTCGTGGGGGGATTCGTTTGACTGAAGCTTTCTTT
v_gene: TRBV28; d_gene: TRBD1; abundance: many; j_gene: TRBJ2-5; CDR3aa: CASSLIGRGQETQYF; CDR3nt: TGTGCCAGCAGTTTAATCGGCAGGGGGCAAGAGACCCAGTACTTC
v_gene: TRBV5-1; d_gene: TRBD1; abundance: few; j_gene: TRBJ2-2; CDR3aa: CASSQDRGSRGTGELFF; CDR3nt: TGCGCCAGCAGCCAGGACAGGGGCTCGCGAGGAACCGGGGAGCTGTTTTTT
v_gene: TRBV18; d_gene: -; abundance: -; j_gene: TRBJ2-3; CDR3aa: CASSPPAGSTDTQYF; CDR3nt: TGTGCCAGCTCACCACCGGCCGGCAGCACAGATACGCAGTATTTT